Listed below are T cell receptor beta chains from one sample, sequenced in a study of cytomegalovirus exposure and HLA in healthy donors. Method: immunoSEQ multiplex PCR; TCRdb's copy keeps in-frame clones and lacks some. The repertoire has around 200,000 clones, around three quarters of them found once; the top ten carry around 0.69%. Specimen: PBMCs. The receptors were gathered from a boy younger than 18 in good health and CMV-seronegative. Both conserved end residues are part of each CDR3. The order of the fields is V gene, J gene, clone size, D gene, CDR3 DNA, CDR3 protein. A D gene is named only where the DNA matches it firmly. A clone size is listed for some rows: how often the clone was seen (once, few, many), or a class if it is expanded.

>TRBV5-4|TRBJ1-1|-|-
TGTGCCAGCAGCTTGTCCCGGGGGGCCGTCGGTGAGAACACTGAAGCTTTCTTT
CASSLSRGAVGENTEAFF
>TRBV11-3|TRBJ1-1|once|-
TGTGCCAGCAGCCAAACAGGGACCACTGAAGCTTTCTTT
CASSQTGTTEAFF
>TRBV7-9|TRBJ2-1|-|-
TGTGCCAGCAGCCCCCTGAGTTCCTACAATGAGCAGTTCTTC
CASSPLSSYNEQFF
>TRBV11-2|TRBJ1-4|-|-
TGTGCCAGCAGCTTGGCGGGAACTAATGAAAAACTGTTTTTT
CASSLAGTNEKLFF
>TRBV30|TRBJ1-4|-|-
TGTGCCTGGAGTGGAGTAAGAACTAATGAAAAACTGTTTTTT
CAWSGVRTNEKLFF
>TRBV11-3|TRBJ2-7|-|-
TGTGCCAGCAGCTTAGGGGCAGGGTTACACGAGCAGTACTTC
CASSLGAGLHEQYF
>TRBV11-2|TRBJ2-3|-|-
TGTGCCAGCAGCTTAACGGTCTACCTCACAGATACGCAGTATTTT
CASSLTVYLTDTQYF
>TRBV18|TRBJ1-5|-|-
TGTGCCAGCTCACCAGATGGGGGGTACAATCAGCCCCAGCATTTT
CASSPDGGYNQPQHF
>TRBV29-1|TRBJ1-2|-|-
TGCAGCGTTGAAGAGTCTTTCCGGGGGGCAGGCTACACCTTC
CSVEESFRGAGYTF
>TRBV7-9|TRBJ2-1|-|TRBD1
TGTTCCAGCACCCCCCCAGTGGACAGGGGTTTCAATGAGCAGTTCTTC
CSSTPPVDRGFNEQFF
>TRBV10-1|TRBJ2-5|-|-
TGCGCCAGCAGTGAAGTGGCGGGACAAGAGACCCAGTACTTC
CASSEVAGQETQYF
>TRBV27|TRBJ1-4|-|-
TGTGCCAGCGGCAAGGGGACAACTAATGAAAAACTGTTTTTT
CASGKGTTNEKLFF
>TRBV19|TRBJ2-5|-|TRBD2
TGTGCCAGTAGTAGCGGGAGGCAAGAGACCCAGTACTTC
CASSSGRQETQYF
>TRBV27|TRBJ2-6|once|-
TGTGCCAGCAGCCGGAGGGTAGCTGGGGCCAACGTCCTGACTTTC
CASSRRVAGANVLTF
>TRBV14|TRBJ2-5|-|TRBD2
TGTGCCAGCAGCCGCCGGGCTAGCGGGAGTTGGCCCCAAGAGACCCAGTACTTC
CASSRRASGSWPQETQYF
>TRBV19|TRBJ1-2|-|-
TGTGCCAGTAGTATACGAAGCTCGCTCGTACATGGCTACACCTTC
CASSIRSSLVHGYTF
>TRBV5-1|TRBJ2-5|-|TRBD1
TGCGCCAGCAGCTTGGCTGCCGGGGACAGGGGCAAAGAGACCCAGTACTTC
CASSLAAGDRGKETQYF
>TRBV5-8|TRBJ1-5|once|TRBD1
TGTGCCAGCAGCTTGGCAGACAGGGTGAATCAGCCCCAGCATTTT
CASSLADRVNQPQHF
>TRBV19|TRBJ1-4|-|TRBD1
TGTGCCAGTAGTGCGGACAGGGGGCGCGATGAAAAACTGTTTTTT
CASSADRGRDEKLFF
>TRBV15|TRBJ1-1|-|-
TGTGCCACCAGCAAAGAGTACCTGTTGCGAGGAGGGAGGACTGAAGCTTTCTTT
CATSKEYLLRGGRTEAFF
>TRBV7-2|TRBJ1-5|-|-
TGTGCCAGCAGCTTAGGGCTCAATCAGCCCCAGCATTTT
CASSLGLNQPQHF
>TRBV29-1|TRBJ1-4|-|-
TGCAGCGTTGTAGTTGGAGCTAATGAAAAACTGTTTTTT
CSVVVGANEKLFF
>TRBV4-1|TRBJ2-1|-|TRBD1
TGCGCCAGCAGGGGACAGGGAAGGCACAATGAGCAGTTCTTC
CASRGQGRHNEQFF
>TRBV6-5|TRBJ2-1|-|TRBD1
TGTGCCAGCAGTTACTCGAGAACAGGGGACTACAATGAGCAGTTCTTC
CASSYSRTGDYNEQFF
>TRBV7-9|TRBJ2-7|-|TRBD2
TGTGCCAGCAGCTTAGCACTAGCGGGGGGGTACGAGCAGTACTTC
CASSLALAGGYEQYF
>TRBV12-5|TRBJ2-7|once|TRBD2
TGTGCTAGTGGTTTGGTCGGGGGGGCGCGAGAGCAGTACTTC
CASGLVGGAREQYF
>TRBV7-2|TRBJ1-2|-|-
TGTGCCAGCAGCTACTGGACAGTTAACTATGGCTACACCTTC
CASSYWTVNYGYTF
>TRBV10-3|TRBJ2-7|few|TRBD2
TGTGCCATCAGTCTTTATAGCGGGCGCGATACCTACGAGCAGTACTTC
CAISLYSGRDTYEQYF
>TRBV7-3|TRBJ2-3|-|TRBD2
TGTGCCAGCAGCCCCGGGGGGCTAGCGGGCTTACTCTATGGGACAGATACGCAGTATTTT
CASSPGGLAGLLYGTDTQYF
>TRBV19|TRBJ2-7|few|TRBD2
TGTGCCAGTAGTCCGATTAGCGGGATCAAGGGCTACGAGCAGTACTTC
CASSPISGIKGYEQYF
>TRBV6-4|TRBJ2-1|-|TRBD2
TGTGCCAGCAGTACGGGACTAGCTTCCTACAATGAGCAGTTCTTC
CASSTGLASYNEQFF
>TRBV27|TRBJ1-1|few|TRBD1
TGTGCCAGCAGTCCATGGGGGACAGGGGGCTACCTCACTGAAGCTTTCTTT
CASSPWGTGGYLTEAFF
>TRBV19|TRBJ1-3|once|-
TGTGCCAGTAGTATAAACGGGGGGACTGGAAACACCATATATTTT
CASSINGGTGNTIYF
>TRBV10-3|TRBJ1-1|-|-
TGTGCCATCACGGAGGGGACGAACACTGAAGCTTTCTTT
CAITEGTNTEAFF
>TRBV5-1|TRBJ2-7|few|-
TGCGCCAGCAGCTTGGCCGGCAGGTACGAGCAGTACTTC
CASSLAGRYEQYF
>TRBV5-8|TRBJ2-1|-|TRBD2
TGTGCCAGCAGCCCCGGGGGGGGCTCCTACAATGAGCAGTTCTTC
CASSPGGGSYNEQFF
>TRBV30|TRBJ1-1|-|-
TGTGCCTGGAGTGTACGGGGGGCGGCTGAAGCTTTCTTT
CAWSVRGAAEAFF
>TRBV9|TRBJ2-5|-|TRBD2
TGTGCCAGCAGCGTGGGCCTAGCGGACCAAGAGACCCAGTACTTC
CASSVGLADQETQYF
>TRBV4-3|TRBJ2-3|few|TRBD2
TGCGCCAGCAGCCAAGATGTCGATAGCGGGCTCACAGATACGCAGTATTTT
CASSQDVDSGLTDTQYF
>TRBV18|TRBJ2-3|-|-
TGTGCCAGCTCACCAGGAGGCGAGTTAACGCAGTATTTT
CASSPGGELTQYF
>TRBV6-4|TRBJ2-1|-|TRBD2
TGTGCCAGCAGTGCCCGACTAGCGGGCGTCAATGAGCAGTTCTTC
CASSARLAGVNEQFF
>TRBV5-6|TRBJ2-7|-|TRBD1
TGTGCCAGCAGCTTAGGGACAGGGGAGGCGGACGAGCAGTACTTC
CASSLGTGEADEQYF
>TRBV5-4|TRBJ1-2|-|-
TGTGCCAGCAGCCGACGGGGTGGCTACACCTTC
CASSRRGGYTF
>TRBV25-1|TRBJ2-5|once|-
TGTGCCAGCAGTGAGGTAGAGGTCCAGTACTTC
CASSEVEVQYF
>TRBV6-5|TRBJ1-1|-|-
TGTGCCAGCAGTTACTCCAGGGGCCCTGAAGCTTTCTTT
CASSYSRGPEAFF
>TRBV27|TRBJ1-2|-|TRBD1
TGTGCCAGCAGTTTTTTCCGGACAGGGTTGAGTTGGGGCTACACCTTC
CASSFFRTGLSWGYTF
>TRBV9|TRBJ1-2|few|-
TGTGCCAGCAGTTACACAGGGTTGGCGGATGGCTACACCTTC
CASSYTGLADGYTF
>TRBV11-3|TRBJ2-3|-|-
TGTGCCAGCTCGGTCGGGATCACAGATACGCAGTATTTT
CASSVGITDTQYF
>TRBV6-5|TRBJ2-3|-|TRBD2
TGTGCCAGCAGTTCATTAGCGGGGGGGGGAGATACGCAGTATTTT
CASSSLAGGGDTQYF
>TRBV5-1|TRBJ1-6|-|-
TGCGCCAGCAGACCCGACAGCCGTTCCTATAATTCACCCCTCCACTTT
CASRPDSRSYNSPLHF